The sequence of this T cell receptor beta chain was determined in a study of T-cell reconstitution after alpha-beta-depleted transplantation in children. Regarding the study as a whole: Newly produced T cells mostly accounted for T-cell counts and diversity one year post-transplant. Expanded clones from the graft, numbering several hundred, reportedly supplied alpha-beta T cells about two months after transplant. Some patients' high day-60 TCRbeta diversity was traced to surviving recipient T cells and thymic progenitors.

The CDR3 sequence is 14 residues long. The V gene end was trimmed by 1 base and the J gene end by 3 bases; junction bases not matched to a gene: 4. The V gene's germline CDR1 is SGHRS and CDR2 YFSETQ. Molecular barcoding with unique molecular identifiers was used for the TCRbeta library. Each CDR3 protein gets one entry after TCRdb re-called the PCR reads with MiXCR. The table has a few hundred thousand distinct CDR3 sequences, 6.5% to 9% seen once; the top ten hold about 9.3%. This clonotype came up many times. The antigen is not known. This chain links TRBV5-1 with TRBJ2-7; 7 nucleotides agree with TRBD1. The source material was peripheral blood, sampled 360 days after TCRalphabeta/CD19-depleted stem cell transplant. This clonotype originated in a female patient aged 2-9 years who had a stem cell transplant for Fanconi anemia, so the T cells may come from the graft donor. The DNA of the CDR3 is TGCGCCAGCAGCTTGTCGACAGGGATCTACGAGCAGTACTTC. This codes for CASSLSTGIYEQYF.